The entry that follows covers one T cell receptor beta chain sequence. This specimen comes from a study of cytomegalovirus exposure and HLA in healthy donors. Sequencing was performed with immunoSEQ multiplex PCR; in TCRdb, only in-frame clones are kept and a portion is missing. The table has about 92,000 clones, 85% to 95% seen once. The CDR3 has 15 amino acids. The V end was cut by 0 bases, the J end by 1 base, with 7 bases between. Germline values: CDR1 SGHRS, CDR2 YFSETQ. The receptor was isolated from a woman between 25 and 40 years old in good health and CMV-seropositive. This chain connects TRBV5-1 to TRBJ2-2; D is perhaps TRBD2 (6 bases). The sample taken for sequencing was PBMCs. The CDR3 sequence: CASSLGSGNTGELFF. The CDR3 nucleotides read TGCGCCAGCAGCTTGGGTAGCGGGAACACCGGGGAGCTGTTTTTT.